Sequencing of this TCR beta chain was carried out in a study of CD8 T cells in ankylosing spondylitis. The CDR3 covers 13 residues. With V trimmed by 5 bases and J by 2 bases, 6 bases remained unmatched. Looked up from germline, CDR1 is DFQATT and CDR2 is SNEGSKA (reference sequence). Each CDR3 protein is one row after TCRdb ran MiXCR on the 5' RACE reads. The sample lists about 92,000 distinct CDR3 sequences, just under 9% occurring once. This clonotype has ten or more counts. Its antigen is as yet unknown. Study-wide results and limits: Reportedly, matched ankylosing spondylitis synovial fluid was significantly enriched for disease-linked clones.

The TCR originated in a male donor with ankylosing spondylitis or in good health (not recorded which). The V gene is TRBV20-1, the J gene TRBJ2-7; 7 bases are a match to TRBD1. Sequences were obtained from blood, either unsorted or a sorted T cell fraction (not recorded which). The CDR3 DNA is TGCAGTGCTTCAACCGGGACAGCCTACGAGCAGTACTTC. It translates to CSASTGTAYEQYF.